This TCR beta chain was recorded in a study of control samples from healthy donors and cancer patients. Germline V gene data show CDR1 as SNHLY and CDR2 as FYNNEI. This CDR3 is built from 14 residues. The V and J ends lost 5 bases and 0 bases respectively, with 8 bases between them. Clones were sequenced by immunoSEQ multiplex PCR, and TCRdb holds only the in-frame ones, with some missing. The sample records more than 110,000 clones, around 85% being singletons. The rearrangement links TRBV2 to TRBJ1-5, with D possibly being TRBD1 (6 bases). The receptor was isolated from a woman aged 25 to 45 in good health. Sequenced: blood. CDR3 protein: CASSYRDSNQPQHF. For the CDR3, the DNA is TGTGCCAGCAGTTACAGGGATAGCAATCAGCCCCAGCATTTT.